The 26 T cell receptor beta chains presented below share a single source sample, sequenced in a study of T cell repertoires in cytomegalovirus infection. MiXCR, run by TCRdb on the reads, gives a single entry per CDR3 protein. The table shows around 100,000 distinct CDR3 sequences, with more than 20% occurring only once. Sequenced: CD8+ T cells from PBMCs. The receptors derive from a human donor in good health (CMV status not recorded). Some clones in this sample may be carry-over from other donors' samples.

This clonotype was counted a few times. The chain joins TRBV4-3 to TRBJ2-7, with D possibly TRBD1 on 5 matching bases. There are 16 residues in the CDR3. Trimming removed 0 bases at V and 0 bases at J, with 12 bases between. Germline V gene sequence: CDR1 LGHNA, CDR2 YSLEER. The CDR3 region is CASSQDRAGNSYEQYF. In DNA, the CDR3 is TGCGCCAGCAGCCAAGATCGTGCAGGGAACTCCTACGAGCAGTACTTC.

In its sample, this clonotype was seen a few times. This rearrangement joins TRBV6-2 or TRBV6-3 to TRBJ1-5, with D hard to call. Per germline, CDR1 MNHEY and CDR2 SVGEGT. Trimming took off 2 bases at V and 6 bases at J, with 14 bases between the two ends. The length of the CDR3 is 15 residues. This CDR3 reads CASSYNLGVIQPQHF. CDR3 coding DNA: TGTGCCAGCAGTTACAACCTCGGGGTTATTCAGCCCCAGCATTTT.

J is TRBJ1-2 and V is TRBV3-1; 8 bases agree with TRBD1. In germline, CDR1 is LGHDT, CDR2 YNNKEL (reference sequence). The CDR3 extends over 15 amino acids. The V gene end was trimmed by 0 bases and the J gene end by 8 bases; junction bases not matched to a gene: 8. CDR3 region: CASSQDWQGAPGYTF. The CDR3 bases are TGTGCCAGCAGCCAAGATTGGCAGGGGGCGCCGGGCTACACCTTC.

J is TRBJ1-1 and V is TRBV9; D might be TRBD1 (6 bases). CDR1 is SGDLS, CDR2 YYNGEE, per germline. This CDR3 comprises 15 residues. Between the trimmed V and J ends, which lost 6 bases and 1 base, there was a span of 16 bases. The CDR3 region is CASTGPGGQNTEAFF. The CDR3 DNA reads TGTGCCAGCACGGGCCCGGGGGGGCAGAACACTGAAGCTTTCTTT.

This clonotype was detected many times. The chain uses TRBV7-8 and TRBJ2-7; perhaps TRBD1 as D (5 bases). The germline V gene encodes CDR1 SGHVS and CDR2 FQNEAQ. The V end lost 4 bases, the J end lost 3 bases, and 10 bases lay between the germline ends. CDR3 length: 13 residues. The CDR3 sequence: CASSSDSYYEQYF. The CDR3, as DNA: TGTGCCAGCAGCTCAGACAGTTACTACGAGCAGTACTTC.

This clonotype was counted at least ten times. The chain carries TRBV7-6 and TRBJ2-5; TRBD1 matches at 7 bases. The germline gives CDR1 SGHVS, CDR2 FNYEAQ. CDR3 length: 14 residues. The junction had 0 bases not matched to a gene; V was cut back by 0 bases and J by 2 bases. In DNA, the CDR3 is TGTGCCAGCAGCTTAGCGGGACAGCAAGAGACCCAGTACTTC. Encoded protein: CASSLAGQQETQYF.

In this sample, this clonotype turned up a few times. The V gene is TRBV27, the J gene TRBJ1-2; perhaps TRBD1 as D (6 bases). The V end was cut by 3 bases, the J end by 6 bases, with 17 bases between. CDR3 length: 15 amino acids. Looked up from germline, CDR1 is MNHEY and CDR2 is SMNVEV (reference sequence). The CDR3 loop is CASSFMDSGRDGYTF. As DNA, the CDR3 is TGTGCCAGCAGTTTTATGGACAGCGGTAGGGATGGCTACACCTTC.

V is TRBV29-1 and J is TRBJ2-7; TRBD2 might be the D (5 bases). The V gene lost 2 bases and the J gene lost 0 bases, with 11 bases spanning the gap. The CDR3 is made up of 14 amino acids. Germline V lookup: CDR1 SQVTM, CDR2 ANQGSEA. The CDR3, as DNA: TGCAGCGTTGAACATTGGGAGAGCTCCTACGAGCAGTACTTC. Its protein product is CSVEHWESSYEQYF.

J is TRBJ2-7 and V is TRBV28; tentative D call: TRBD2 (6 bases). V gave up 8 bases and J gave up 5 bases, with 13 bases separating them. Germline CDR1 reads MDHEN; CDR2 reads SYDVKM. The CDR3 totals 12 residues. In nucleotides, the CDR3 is TGTGCCAGCGGCGGGGCTAGCGACGAGCAGTACTTC. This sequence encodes CASGGASDEQYF.

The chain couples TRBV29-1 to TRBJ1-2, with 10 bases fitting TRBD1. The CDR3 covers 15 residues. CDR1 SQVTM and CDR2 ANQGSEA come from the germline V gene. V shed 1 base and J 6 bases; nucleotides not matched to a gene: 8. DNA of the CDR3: TGCAGCGTTGAAGCTCTAGACAGGGGGCTAGATGGCTACACCTTC. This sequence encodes CSVEALDRGLDGYTF.

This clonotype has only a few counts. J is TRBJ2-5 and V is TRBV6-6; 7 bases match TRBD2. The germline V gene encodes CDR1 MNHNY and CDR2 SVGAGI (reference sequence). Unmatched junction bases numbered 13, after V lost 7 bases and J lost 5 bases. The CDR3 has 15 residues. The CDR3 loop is CASTYWGEGRETQYF. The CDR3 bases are TGTGCCAGCACCTATTGGGGGGAGGGCAGGGAGACCCAGTACTTC.

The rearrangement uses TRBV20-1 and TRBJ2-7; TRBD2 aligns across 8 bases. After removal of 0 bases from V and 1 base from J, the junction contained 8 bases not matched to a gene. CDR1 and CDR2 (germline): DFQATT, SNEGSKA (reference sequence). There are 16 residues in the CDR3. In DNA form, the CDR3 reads TGCAGTGCTAGAGACCTGACTAGCGAGGAGTCCTACGAGCAGTACTTC. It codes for CSARDLTSEESYEQYF.

In DNA, the CDR3 is TGTGCCAGCAGCTGGGACCCTTCCTACGAGCAGTACTTC. Its translation: CASSWDPSYEQYF. This chain links TRBV7-9 with TRBJ2-7; tentatively, D is TRBD1 or TRBD2 (5 bases each). The V gene's germline CDR1 is SEHNR and CDR2 FQNEAQ (reference sequence). CDR3 length: 13 residues. Trimming cost V 4 bases and J 1 base, with 8 bases left between them.

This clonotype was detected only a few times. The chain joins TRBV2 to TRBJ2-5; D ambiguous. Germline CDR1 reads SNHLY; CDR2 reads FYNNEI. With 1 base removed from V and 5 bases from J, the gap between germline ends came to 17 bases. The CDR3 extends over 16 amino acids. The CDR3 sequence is CASSEVYRAKGETQYF. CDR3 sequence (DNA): TGTGCCAGCAGTGAAGTCTACCGGGCGAAGGGCGAGACCCAGTACTTC.

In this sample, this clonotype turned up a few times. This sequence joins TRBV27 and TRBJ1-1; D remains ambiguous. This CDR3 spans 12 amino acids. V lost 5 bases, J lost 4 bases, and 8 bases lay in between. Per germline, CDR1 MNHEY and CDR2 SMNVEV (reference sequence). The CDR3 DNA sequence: TGTGCCAGCAGTCAGGTTGGCACTGAAGCTTTCTTT. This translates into CASSQVGTEAFF.

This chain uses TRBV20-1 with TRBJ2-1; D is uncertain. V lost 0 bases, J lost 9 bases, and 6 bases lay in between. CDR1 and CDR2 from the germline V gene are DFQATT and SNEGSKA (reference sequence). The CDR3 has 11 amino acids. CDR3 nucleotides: TGCAGTGCTAGAGAGGCAGGTGAGCAGTTCTTC. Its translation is CSAREAGEQFF.

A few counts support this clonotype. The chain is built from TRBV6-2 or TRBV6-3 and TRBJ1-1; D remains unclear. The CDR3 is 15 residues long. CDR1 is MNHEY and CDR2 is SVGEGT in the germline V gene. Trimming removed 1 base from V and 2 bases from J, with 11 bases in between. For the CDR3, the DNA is TGTGCCAGCAGTTACTTCGGTTCTCTCAACACTGAAGCTTTCTTT. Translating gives CASSYFGSLNTEAFF.

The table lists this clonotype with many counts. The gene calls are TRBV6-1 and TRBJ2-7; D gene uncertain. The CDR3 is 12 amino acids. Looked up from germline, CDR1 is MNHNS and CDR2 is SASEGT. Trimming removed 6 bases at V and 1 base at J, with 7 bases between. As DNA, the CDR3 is TGTGCCAGCAGCTACAGATCCTACGAGCAGTACTTC. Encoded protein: CASSYRSYEQYF.

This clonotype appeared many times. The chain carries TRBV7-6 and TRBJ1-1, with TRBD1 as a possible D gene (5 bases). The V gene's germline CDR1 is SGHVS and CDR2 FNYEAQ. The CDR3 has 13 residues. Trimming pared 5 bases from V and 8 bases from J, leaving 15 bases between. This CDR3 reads CASSPSTGREAFF. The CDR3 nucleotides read TGTGCCAGCAGCCCATCAACGGGACGGGAAGCTTTCTTT.

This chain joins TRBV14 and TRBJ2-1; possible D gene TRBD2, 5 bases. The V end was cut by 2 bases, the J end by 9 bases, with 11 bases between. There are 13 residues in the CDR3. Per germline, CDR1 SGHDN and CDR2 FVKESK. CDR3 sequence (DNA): TGTGCCAGCAGCCAATGGACTGGCACTGAGCAGTTCTTC. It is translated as CASSQWTGTEQFF.

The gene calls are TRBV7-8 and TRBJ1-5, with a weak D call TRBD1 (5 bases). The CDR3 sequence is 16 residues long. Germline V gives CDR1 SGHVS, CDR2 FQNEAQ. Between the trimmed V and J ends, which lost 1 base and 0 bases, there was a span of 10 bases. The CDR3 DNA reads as TGTGCCAGCAGCTTAGAGGGGCCATATAGCAATCAGCCCCAGCATTTT. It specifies CASSLEGPYSNQPQHF.

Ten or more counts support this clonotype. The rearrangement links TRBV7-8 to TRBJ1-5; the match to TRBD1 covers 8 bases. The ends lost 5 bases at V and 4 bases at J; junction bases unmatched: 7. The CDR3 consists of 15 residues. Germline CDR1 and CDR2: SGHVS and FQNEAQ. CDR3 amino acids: CASSPSRTGNQPQHF. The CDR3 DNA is TGTGCCAGCAGCCCTTCCCGGACAGGGAATCAGCCCCAGCATTTT.

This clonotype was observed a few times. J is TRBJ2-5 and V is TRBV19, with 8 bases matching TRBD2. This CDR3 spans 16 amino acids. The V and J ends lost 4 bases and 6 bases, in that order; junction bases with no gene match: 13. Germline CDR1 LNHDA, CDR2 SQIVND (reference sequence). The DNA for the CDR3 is TGTGCCAGTAGTACGCGGGTCGGGGGGGTAGGAAAGACCCAGTACTTC. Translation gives CASSTRVGGVGKTQYF.

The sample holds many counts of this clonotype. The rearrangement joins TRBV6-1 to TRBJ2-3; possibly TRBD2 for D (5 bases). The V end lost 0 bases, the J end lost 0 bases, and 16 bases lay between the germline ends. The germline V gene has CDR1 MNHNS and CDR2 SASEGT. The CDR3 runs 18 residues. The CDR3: CASSEALGRAPSTDTQYF. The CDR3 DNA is TGTGCCAGCAGTGAAGCGCTTGGGCGGGCTCCTAGCACAGATACGCAGTATTTT.

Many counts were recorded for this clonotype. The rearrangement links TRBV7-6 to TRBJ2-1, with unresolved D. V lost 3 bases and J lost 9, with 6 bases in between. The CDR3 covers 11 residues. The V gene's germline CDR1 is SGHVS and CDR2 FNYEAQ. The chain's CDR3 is CASSFGGEQFF. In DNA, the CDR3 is TGTGCCAGCAGCTTTGGCGGTGAGCAGTTCTTC.

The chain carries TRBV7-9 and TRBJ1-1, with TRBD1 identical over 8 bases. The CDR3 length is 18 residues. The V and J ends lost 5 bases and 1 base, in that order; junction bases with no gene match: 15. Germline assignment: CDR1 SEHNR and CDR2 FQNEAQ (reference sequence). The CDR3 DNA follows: TGTGCCAGCAGCCCCGCGGACAGGGTCCAAGGGAAGAACACTGAAGCTTTCTTT. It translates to CASSPADRVQGKNTEAFF.